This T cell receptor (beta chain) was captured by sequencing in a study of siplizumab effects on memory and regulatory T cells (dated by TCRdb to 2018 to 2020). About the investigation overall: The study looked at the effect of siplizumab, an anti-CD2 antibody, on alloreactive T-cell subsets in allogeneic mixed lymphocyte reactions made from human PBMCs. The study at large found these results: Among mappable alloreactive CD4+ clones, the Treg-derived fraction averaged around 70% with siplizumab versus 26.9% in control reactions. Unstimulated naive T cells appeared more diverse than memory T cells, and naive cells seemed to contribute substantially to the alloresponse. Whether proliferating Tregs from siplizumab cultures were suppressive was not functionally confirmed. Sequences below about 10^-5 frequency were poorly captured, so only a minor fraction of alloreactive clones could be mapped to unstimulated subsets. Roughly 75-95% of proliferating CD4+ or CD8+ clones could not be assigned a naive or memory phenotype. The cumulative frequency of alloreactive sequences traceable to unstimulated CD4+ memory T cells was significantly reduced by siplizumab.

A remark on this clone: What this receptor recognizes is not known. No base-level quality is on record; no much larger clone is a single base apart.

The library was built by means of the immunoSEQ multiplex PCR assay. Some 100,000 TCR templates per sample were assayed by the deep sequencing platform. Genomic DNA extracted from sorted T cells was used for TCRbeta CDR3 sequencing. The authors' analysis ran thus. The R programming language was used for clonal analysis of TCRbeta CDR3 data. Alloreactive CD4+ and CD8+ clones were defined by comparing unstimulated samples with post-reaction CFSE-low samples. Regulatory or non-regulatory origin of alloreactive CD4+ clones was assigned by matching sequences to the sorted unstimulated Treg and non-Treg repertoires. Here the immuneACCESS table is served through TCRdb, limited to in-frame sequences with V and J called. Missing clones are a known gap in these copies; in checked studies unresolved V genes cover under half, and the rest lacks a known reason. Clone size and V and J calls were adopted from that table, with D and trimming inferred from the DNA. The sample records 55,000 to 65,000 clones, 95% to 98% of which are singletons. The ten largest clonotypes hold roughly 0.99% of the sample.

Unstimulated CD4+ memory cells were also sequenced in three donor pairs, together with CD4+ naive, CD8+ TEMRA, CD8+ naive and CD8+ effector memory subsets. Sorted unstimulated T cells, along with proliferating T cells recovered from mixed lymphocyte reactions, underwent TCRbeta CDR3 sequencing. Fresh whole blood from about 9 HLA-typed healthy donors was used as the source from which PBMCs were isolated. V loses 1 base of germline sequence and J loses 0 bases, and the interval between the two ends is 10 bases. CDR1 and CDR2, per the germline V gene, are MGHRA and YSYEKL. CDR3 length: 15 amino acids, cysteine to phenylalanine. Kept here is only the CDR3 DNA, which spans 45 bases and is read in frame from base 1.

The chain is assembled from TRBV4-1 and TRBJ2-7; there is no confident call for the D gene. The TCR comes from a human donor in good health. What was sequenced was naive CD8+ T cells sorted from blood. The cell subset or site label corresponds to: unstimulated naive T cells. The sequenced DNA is TGCGCCAGCAGCCAAGTGGTAGGTCTCTCCTACGAGCAGTACTTC. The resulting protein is CASSQVVGLSYEQYF.